What follows is one TCR beta chain and its context. Its antigen is unidentified. This entry comes from a study of post-analysis software for immune sequencing data. cDNA libraries for TCR beta contained unique molecular identifiers. Using its own MiXCR run on the PCR reads, TCRdb lists one record per CDR3 protein. Of 650,000 to 850,000 distinct CDR3 sequences listed, about 50% are singletons. The germline V gene encodes CDR1 MNHNS and CDR2 SASEGT. Trimming cost V 7 bases and J 3 bases; bases outside gene matches: 20. This CDR3 has 20 residues. Findings and limits, study-wide: TRBV5-6, TRBV5-1 and TRBV20-1 belonged to a set of a handful of TRBV segments that were more frequent in patients than controls.

This receptor was taken from a girl under 18 with multiple sclerosis. Sequencing used blood. The rearrangement links TRBV6-1 to TRBJ2-1; 11 bases are a match to TRBD2. The CDR3 is CASTKGVTSGTSLLYNEQFF. In nucleotides, the CDR3 is TGTGCCAGCACCAAAGGGGTGACTAGCGGGACTTCACTTCTCTACAATGAGCAGTTCTTC.